The clone carrying this TCR beta chain has more than one count but fewer than ten. The data belong to a study of human T cells and chemical hapten exposure. Turning to the study itself: In the sensitization step, 2% DPC was placed on roughly 2 cm by roughly 2 cm of upper inner arm skin.

TCRdb passed the RACE reads through MiXCR, listing each CDR3 protein once. The data contain roughly 380,000 distinct CDR3 sequences, more than 5% of them singletons. Looked up from germline, CDR1 is MDHEN and CDR2 is SYDVKM. V gave up 7 bases and J gave up 5 bases; unmatched junction bases: 12. There are 15 residues in the CDR3. Time point specified: patch test 2, 6 weeks after DPC sensitization. Treatment of the sample: therapeutic diphenylcyclopropenone sensitization with weekly scalp DPC. Blood, whole and unfractionated, served as the source for total RNA extraction. Here the sequenced sample was whole blood, taken in connection with sensitization to the hapten diphenylcyclopropenone (DPC). This TCR was sampled from a woman under 30 with alopecia areata. Some clones in this sample may be carry-over from other donors' samples. The rearrangement links TRBV28 to TRBJ2-7; 9 bases agree with TRBD1. The CDR3 DNA reads as TGTGCCAGCACCCCTACAGGGGGCGAGTCCCACGAGCAGTACTTC. Amino acids: CASTPTGGESHEQYF.